The clone carrying this T cell receptor (beta chain) was detected ten times or more. This record belongs to a study of spatial heterogeneity in lung cancer. Study as a whole: Detection of beta-chain sequences consistently exceeded that of alpha-chain sequences.

Stated time point: sample taken at primary tumor resection. The 60 to 90 donors had untreated early-stage non-small cell lung cancer. Trimming at V came to 3 bases and at J to 3 bases, leaving 3 bases not matched to a gene. The CDR3 totals 14 residues. Germline-derived CDR1 and CDR2 are MDHEN and SYDVKM. TCRdb reprocessed the 5' RACE reads via MiXCR and lists one record per CDR3 protein. The table lists about 13,000 distinct CDR3 sequences, approximately 3.8% of them singletons. The receptor was derived from a male donor with early-stage non-small cell lung cancer. The rearrangement links TRBV28 to TRBJ2-7; TRBD2 matches at 9 bases. The source material was PBMCs, sampled at surgery. The CDR3 sequence is CASSFLAGNYEQYF. The CDR3 bases are TGTGCCAGCAGTTTCCTAGCGGGGAACTACGAGCAGTACTTC.